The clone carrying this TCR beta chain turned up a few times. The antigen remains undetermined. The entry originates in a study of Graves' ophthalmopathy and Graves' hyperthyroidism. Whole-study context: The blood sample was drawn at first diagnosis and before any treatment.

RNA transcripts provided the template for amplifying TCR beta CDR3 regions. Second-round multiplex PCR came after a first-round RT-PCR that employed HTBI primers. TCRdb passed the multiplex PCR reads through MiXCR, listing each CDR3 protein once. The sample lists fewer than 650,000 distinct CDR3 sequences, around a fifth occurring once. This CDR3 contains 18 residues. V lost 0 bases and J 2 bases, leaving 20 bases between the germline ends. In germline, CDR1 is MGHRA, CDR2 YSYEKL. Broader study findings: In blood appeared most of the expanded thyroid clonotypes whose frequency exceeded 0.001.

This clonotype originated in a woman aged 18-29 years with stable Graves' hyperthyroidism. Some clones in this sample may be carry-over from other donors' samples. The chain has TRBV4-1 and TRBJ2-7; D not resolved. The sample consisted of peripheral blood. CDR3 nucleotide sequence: TGCGCCAGCAGCCAAGAAGGTTGGAACATCAGAAGTCCCTACGAGCAGTACTTC. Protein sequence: CASSQEGWNIRSPYEQYF.